The 32 T cell receptor beta chains in this list originate from one sample, sequenced in a study of PD-1 blockade in classical Hodgkin lymphoma. Clones were read by immunoSEQ multiplex PCR, and TCRdb kept only the in-frame ones, dropping some. Of about 22,000 clones listed, approximately 92% are singletons. Time point of the sample: newly diagnosed, previously untreated cHL patient sample. Out of thawed PBMCs, magnetic negative selection purified CD4+ T cells. The material sequenced was CD4+ T cells from blood. The receptors were sampled from a human donor with classical Hodgkin lymphoma.

This rearrangement joins TRBV7-2 to TRBJ1-5; D is perhaps TRBD1 (6 bases). V gave up 5 bases and J gave up 6 bases, with 14 bases separating them. CDR1 and CDR2 (germline): SGHTA, FQGNSA. The CDR3 runs to 14 residues. DNA for the CDR3: TGTGCCAGCAGCCCAGGGGAGCGGCGTCAGCCCCAGCATTTT. As protein: CASSPGERRQPQHF.

The CDR3 here is CASSFTMTEGSNEKLFF. The CDR3 nucleotides are TGTGCCAGCAGCTTCACCATGACAGAGGGGTCTAATGAAAAACTGTTTTTT. The J gene is TRBJ1-4, the V gene TRBV11-3; the D gene is possibly TRBD1 (5 bases). The CDR3 covers 17 residues. Germline V CDR1 and CDR2: SGHNT, YENEEA. V dropped 3 bases and J dropped 3 bases, with 17 bases sitting between them.

This clone was observed a single time. The chain couples TRBV11-2 to TRBJ1-3; possible D gene TRBD1, 5 bases. V lost 5 bases to trimming and J lost 0 bases, with 8 bases between them. The CDR3 runs 14 residues. CDR1 and CDR2 from the germline V gene are SGHAT and FQNNGV. The chain's CDR3 is CASSRQPSGNTIYF. As DNA, the CDR3 is TGTGCCAGCAGCCGACAGCCCTCTGGAAACACCATATATTTT.

The genes are TRBV2 and TRBJ1-2; D not certain. V was trimmed by 3 bases and J by 5 bases, leaving 13 bases between them. Germline CDR1 SNHLY, CDR2 FYNNEI. This CDR3 is built from 14 residues. CDR3 nucleotide sequence: TGTGCCAGCAGTGACGACCTTAATTATTATGGCTACACCTTC. It is translated as CASSDDLNYYGYTF.

This clone came up a few times. This chain uses TRBV7-9 with TRBJ1-3; 7 bases are shared with TRBD1. CDR3 size: 16 residues. Germline CDR1 SEHNR, CDR2 FQNEAQ (reference sequence). The J segment lost 1 base and the V segment lost 5 bases, leaving 8 bases of the junction unmatched. The CDR3 sequence is CASSANTGDSGNTIYF. The CDR3 region has the DNA TGTGCCAGCAGCGCCAATACAGGGGATTCTGGAAACACCATATATTTT. The whole variable domain, filled in from reference TRBV7-9 and TRBJ1-3, reads DTGVSQNPRHKITKRGQNVTFRCDPISEHNRLYWYRQTLGQGPEFLTYFQNEAQLEKSRLLSDRFSAERPKGSFSTLEIQRTEQGDSAMYLCASSANTGDSGNTIYFGEGSWLTVV.

The genes are TRBV19 and TRBJ1-5; 8 positions match TRBD1. CDR1 LNHDA and CDR2 SQIVND come from the germline V gene (reference sequence). With 6 bases clipped from V and 0 bases from J, the junction kept 13 bases outside the gene matches. CDR3 size: 18 residues. The chain's CDR3 is CASRPHRGKRYSNQPQHF. As DNA, the CDR3 is TGTGCCAGTAGGCCACACAGGGGGAAAAGATATAGCAATCAGCCCCAGCATTTT.

CDR3 nucleotide sequence: TGTGCCAGCAGTTACCGGACTAGAACAACGTGGGCCGAGCAGTACTTC. This gives the protein CASSYRTRTTWAEQYF. The V and J genes are TRBV6-5 and TRBJ2-7; 7 bases align to TRBD2. The CDR3 covers 16 residues. The germline gives CDR1 MNHEY, CDR2 SVGAGI. V was pared by 2 bases and J by 6 bases, with 13 bases of the junction left unmatched.

The chain is built from TRBV4-1 and TRBJ1-2, with D tentatively TRBD1 (5 bases). Trimming left V 3 bases short and J 4 bases short, with 15 bases between. The CDR3 has 15 amino acids. CDR1 and CDR2 from the germline V gene are MGHRA and YSYEKL. CDR3 loop: CASSQLPGYSYGYTF. The CDR3 DNA reads as TGCGCCAGCAGCCAGCTCCCAGGGTATTCCTATGGCTACACCTTC.

The chain is built from TRBV6-5 and TRBJ2-1; D remains ambiguous. Germline loops: CDR1 MNHEY, CDR2 SVGAGI. Trimming pared 6 bases from V and 2 bases from J, leaving 14 bases between. The CDR3 has 15 amino acids. Here the CDR3 DNA reads TGTGCCAGCAGGGACCTACTAACAACCTACAATGAGCAGTTCTTC. The encoded protein is CASRDLLTTYNEQFF.

The chain couples TRBV9 to TRBJ1-3; 7 bases match TRBD1. V shed 0 bases and J 4 bases; nucleotides not matched to a gene: 10. The CDR3 contains 17 residues. Germline V CDR1 and CDR2: SGDLS, YYNGEE. In nucleotides, the CDR3 is TGTGCCAGCAGCGTAGCTCGGGACAGTGCCCCCGGAAACACCATATATTTT. Its protein is CASSVARDSAPGNTIYF.

The chain carries TRBV7-6 and TRBJ1-5, with D maybe TRBD1 (5 bases). This CDR3 has 16 amino acids. CDR1 is SGHVS, CDR2 FNYEAQ, per germline. V lost 5 bases, J lost 4 bases, and 18 bases lay in between. The CDR3 protein is CASSPSGTLGNQPQHF. The CDR3 DNA sequence: TGTGCCAGCAGCCCCTCCGGGACGTTGGGTAATCAGCCCCAGCATTTT.

This clone was counted a single time. V is TRBV7-2 and J is TRBJ1-2, with 7 positions matching TRBD1. Germline CDR1 reads SGHTA; CDR2 reads FQGNSA. This CDR3 comprises 15 residues. Losses at the gene ends were 2 bases for V and 6 bases for J; bases not matched to a gene: 9. CDR3 nucleotide sequence: TGTGCCAGCAGCTTAAGAGGGGCAGGGGGGAATGGCTACACCTTC. This codes for CASSLRGAGGNGYTF.

The chain joins TRBV4-1 to TRBJ2-7; the match to TRBD1 covers 10 bases. After removal of 3 bases from V and 4 bases from J, the junction contained 15 bases not matched to a gene. CDR3 length equals 18 residues. Germline V gene lookup returns CDR1 MGHRA and CDR2 YSYEKL. CDR3 nucleotides: TGCGCCAGCAGCCAGGCCGGGACAGGGGCCTTCCCATTATACGAGCAGTACTTC. This sequence encodes CASSQAGTGAFPLYEQYF.

This chain joins TRBV28 and TRBJ1-1; the D gene is possibly TRBD1 (6 bases). The ends were cut back, 6 bases at V and 0 bases at J, with 14 bases in the middle. The CDR3 is 15 residues long. The germline V gene encodes CDR1 MDHEN and CDR2 SYDVKM. The CDR3 bases are TGTGCCAGCAGAGCTATTCAGGGGATGAACACTGAAGCTTTCTTT. Translated: CASRAIQGMNTEAFF.

The chain employs TRBV15 and TRBJ1-2, with D maybe TRBD1 (6 bases). From germline, CDR1 is LNHNV and CDR2 YYDKDF (reference sequence). This CDR3 has 16 residues. V was clipped by 0 bases and J by 3 bases, with 14 bases between them. The CDR3 region is CATSREQGPYDYGYTF. In DNA, the CDR3 is TGTGCCACCAGCAGAGAACAGGGACCCTATGACTATGGCTACACCTTC.

The chain links TRBV10-3 to TRBJ1-2, with TRBD1 matching over 7 bases. CDR3 length: 13 residues. V gave up 5 bases and J gave up 7 bases; unmatched junction bases: 7. In germline, CDR1 is ENHRY, CDR2 SYGVKD. The CDR3 DNA reads TGTGCCATCAGTCCGACAGGGCTTCGTGGCTACACCTTC. It specifies CAISPTGLRGYTF.

This rearrangement joins TRBV30 to TRBJ2-3, with D tentatively TRBD1 or TRBD2 (5 bases each). The CDR3 extends over 15 amino acids. From germline, CDR1 is GTSNPN and CDR2 SVGIG (reference sequence). V lost 3 bases and J 1 base, leaving 14 bases between the germline ends. The CDR3 reads CAWSLRESGTDTQYF. The CDR3 nucleotides read TGTGCCTGGAGCCTCAGGGAGTCCGGCACAGATACGCAGTATTTT.

The chain is built from TRBV6-5 and TRBJ1-2, with D hard to call. The CDR3 consists of 16 residues. Between the trimmed V and J ends, which lost 0 bases and 4 bases, there was a span of 15 bases. CDR1 and CDR2 from the germline V gene are MNHEY and SVGAGI. This chain's CDR3 is CASSYSRQRKGYGYTF. In DNA, the CDR3 is TGTGCCAGCAGTTACTCCAGGCAGCGAAAGGGCTATGGCTACACCTTC.

The chain combines TRBV7-2 with TRBJ1-5; the D is unclear. With 6 bases removed from V and 2 bases from J, the gap between germline ends came to 14 bases. This CDR3 spans 15 amino acids. Looked up from germline, CDR1 is SGHTA and CDR2 is FQGNSA. CDR3 in amino acids: CASSLRSLGNQPQHF. DNA of the CDR3: TGTGCCAGCAGTCTCAGATCCCTGGGCAATCAGCCCCAGCATTTT.

The chain uses TRBV7-3 and TRBJ2-3; D call uncertain. Between the trimmed V and J ends, which lost 5 bases and 4 bases, there was a span of 10 bases. The CDR3 totals 13 residues. CDR1 is SGHTA, CDR2 FQGTGA, per germline. The CDR3 DNA reads as TGTGCCAGCAGCCCCTCGGAACCAGATACGCAGTATTTT. Translating it yields CASSPSEPDTQYF.

This chain joins TRBV29-1 and TRBJ1-6; D might be TRBD1 (5 bases). The CDR3 is 13 amino acids. V dropped 6 bases and J dropped 6 bases, with 12 bases sitting between them. Germline CDR1 and CDR2: SQVTM and ANQGSEA. CDR3 nucleotides: TGCAGCGTGGGAACAGGAGGTAATTCACCCCTCCACTTT. Protein product: CSVGTGGNSPLHF.

This sequence joins TRBV29-1 and TRBJ2-6; tentatively, D is TRBD2 (6 bases). The V end lost 4 bases, the J end lost 2 bases, and 6 bases lay between the germline ends. CDR1 is SQVTM and CDR2 is ANQGSEA in the germline V gene. This CDR3 comprises 13 residues. CDR3 nucleotides: TGCAGCGTTGGCGGGACTGGGGCCAACGTCCTGACTTTC. Translating gives CSVGGTGANVLTF.

This sequence joins TRBV28 and TRBJ1-5; D ambiguous. The CDR3 totals 16 residues. Trimming removed 3 bases from V and 0 bases from J, with 12 bases in between. Germline V gene data show CDR1 as MDHEN and CDR2 as SYDVKM. The CDR3 spells CASSLRDFYSNQPQHF. The DNA of the CDR3 is TGTGCCAGCAGTTTGCGGGATTTTTATAGCAATCAGCCCCAGCATTTT.

DNA of the CDR3: TGTGCCAGCAGTCCACTTAGCGGGAACACCTACGAGCAGTACTTC. It specifies CASSPLSGNTYEQYF. The gene calls are TRBV6-1 and TRBJ2-7; TRBD2 matches 8 bases. The CDR3 is 15 amino acids. V shed 5 bases and J 2 bases; nucleotides not matched to a gene: 8. The germline V gene has CDR1 MNHNS and CDR2 SASEGT.

The CDR3 region has the DNA TGTGCCAGCAGGGAACCAGGTTCACCCCTCCACTTT. Its translation is CASREPGSPLHF. This chain connects TRBV7-8 to TRBJ1-6, with D uncertain. Germline V gene data show CDR1 as SGHVS and CDR2 as FQNEAQ. The CDR3 is 12 residues long. Trimming took 6 bases from V and 9 from J, leaving 9 bases between them.

V is TRBV4-2 and J is TRBJ2-2; TRBD2 agrees at 7 bases. The V and J ends lost 0 bases and 5 bases, in that order; junction bases with no gene match: 3. Germline V gene data show CDR1 as LGHNA and CDR2 as YNFKEQ. This CDR3 is 15 amino acids long. In nucleotides, the CDR3 is TGTGCCAGCAGCCAAGAAGTGGGGGGGACCGGGGAGCTGTTTTTT. Its translation: CASSQEVGGTGELFF.

The chain joins TRBV7-9 to TRBJ2-7, with 9 bases matching TRBD2. The CDR3 is 17 amino acids. Unmatched junction bases numbered 13, after V lost 4 bases and J lost 3 bases. The germline CDR1 and CDR2 sequences are SEHNR and FQNEAQ (reference sequence). The CDR3 here is CASSSFKISGSGYEQYF. Here the CDR3 DNA reads TGTGCCAGCAGCTCATTTAAGATTAGCGGGAGTGGCTACGAGCAGTACTTC.

The chain has TRBV9 and TRBJ2-7; possibly TRBD1 for D (6 bases). Germline V gives CDR1 SGDLS, CDR2 YYNGEE. The ends were cut back, 4 bases at V and 0 bases at J, with 11 bases in the middle. CDR3 length equals 14 residues. The CDR3 loop is CASSIQGSSYEQYF. CDR3 nucleotide sequence: TGTGCCAGCAGCATACAGGGAAGCTCCTACGAGCAGTACTTC.

The chain couples TRBV7-2 to TRBJ1-1; D is unresolved. This CDR3 is 14 amino acids long. Germline V gene sequence: CDR1 SGHTA, CDR2 FQGNSA. Trimming removed 2 bases at V and 3 bases at J, with 10 bases between. CDR3 residues: CASSLNPVYTEAFF. CDR3 sequence (DNA): TGTGCCAGCAGCTTAAATCCCGTTTACACTGAAGCTTTCTTT. Together with reference TRBV7-2 and TRBJ1-1, the CDR3 gives the full variable domain: GAGVSQSPSNKVTEKGKDVELRCDPISGHTALYWYRQSLGQGLEFLIYFQGNSAPDKSGLPSDRFSAERTGGSVSTLTIQRTQQEDSAVYLCASSLNPVYTEAFFGQGTRLTVV.

This clone was counted once. The V call is TRBV5-1, the J call TRBJ1-3; D ambiguous. Trimming left V 0 bases short and J 11 bases short, with 15 bases between. Germline lookup yields CDR1 SGHRS and CDR2 YFSETQ. CDR3 size: 14 residues. The CDR3 spells CASSLGTPPAPIYF. The CDR3 nucleotides are TGCGCCAGCAGCTTGGGGACCCCCCCAGCCCCCATATATTTT.

The CDR3: CAWSVGGAGRVNEKLFF. For the CDR3, the DNA is TGTGCCTGGAGTGTAGGGGGAGCGGGACGGGTTAATGAAAAACTGTTTTTT. The chain recombines TRBV30 with TRBJ1-4; perhaps TRBD1 as D (6 bases). The CDR3 spans 17 residues. Trimming took off 0 bases at V and 4 bases at J, with 18 bases between the two ends. Germline lookup yields CDR1 GTSNPN and CDR2 SVGIG (reference sequence).

The V gene is TRBV7-2, the J gene TRBJ2-7; D might be TRBD2 (6 bases). Trimming pared 5 bases from V and 0 bases from J, leaving 14 bases between. In germline, CDR1 is SGHTA, CDR2 FQGNSA. This CDR3 has 15 residues. The DNA of the CDR3 is TGTGCCAGCAGCGCATTTTTCGGGAGCTCCTACGAGCAGTACTTC. It encodes CASSAFFGSSYEQYF.